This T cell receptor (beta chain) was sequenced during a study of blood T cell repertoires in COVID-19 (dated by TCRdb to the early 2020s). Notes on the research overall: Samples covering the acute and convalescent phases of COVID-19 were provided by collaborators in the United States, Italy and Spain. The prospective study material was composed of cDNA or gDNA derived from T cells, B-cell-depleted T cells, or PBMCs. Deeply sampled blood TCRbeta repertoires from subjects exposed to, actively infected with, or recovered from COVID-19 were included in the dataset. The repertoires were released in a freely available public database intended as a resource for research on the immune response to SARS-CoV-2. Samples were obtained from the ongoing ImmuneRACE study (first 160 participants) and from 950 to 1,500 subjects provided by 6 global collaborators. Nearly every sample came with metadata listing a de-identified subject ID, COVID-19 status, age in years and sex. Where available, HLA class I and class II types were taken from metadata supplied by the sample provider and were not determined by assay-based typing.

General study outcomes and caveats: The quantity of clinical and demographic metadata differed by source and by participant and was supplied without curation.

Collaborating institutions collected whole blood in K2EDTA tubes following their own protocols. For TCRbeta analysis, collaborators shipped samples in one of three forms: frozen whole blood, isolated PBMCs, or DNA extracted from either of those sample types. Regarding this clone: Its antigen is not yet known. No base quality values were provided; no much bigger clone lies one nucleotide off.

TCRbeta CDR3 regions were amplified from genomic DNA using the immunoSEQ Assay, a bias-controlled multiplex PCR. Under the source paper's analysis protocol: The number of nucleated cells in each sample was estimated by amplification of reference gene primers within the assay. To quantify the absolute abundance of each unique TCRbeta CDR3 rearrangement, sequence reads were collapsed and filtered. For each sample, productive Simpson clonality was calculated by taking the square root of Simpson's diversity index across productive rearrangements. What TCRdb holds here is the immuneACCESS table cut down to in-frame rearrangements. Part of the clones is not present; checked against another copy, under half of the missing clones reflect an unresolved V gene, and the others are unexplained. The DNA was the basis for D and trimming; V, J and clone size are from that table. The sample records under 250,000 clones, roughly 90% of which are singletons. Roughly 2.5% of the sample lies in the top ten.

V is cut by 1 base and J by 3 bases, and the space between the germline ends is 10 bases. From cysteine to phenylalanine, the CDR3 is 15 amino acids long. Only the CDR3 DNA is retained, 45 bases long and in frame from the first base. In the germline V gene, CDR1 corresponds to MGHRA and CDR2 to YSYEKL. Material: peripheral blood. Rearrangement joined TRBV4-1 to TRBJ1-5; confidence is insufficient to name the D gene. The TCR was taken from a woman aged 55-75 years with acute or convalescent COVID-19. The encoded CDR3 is CASSQGVADNQPQHF. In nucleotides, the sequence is TGCGCCAGCAGCCAAGGGGTGGCGGACAATCAGCCCCAGCATTTT.